These 12 T cell receptor beta chains were all obtained from the same sample, sequenced in a study of tumor and adjacent non-tumor tissue in lung cancer. RNA was extracted from bulk tissue without any cell sorting. More than 3 cm separated this lung sample from the edge of the tumor. TCRbeta libraries were built with three rounds of nested PCR, modified from ARM-PCR. TCRdb reprocessed the multiplex PCR reads with MiXCR, giving one entry per CDR3 protein. The data contain tens of thousands of distinct CDR3 sequences, approximately 68% of them singletons. The material sequenced was distant non-tumor lung tissue. Source of these receptors: a woman aged 45 to 65 with non-small cell lung cancer.

The chain carries TRBV20-1 and TRBJ2-1, with 10 positions matching TRBD2. The CDR3 contains 16 residues. Unmatched junction bases numbered 16, after V lost 7 bases and J lost 7 bases. Germline lookup yields CDR1 DFQATT and CDR2 SNEGSKA (reference sequence). CDR3 protein: CSVIGASGSSRNEQFF. The CDR3 DNA sequence: TGCAGTGTTATCGGGGCTAGCGGGAGCTCTCGTAATGAGCAGTTCTTC.

The chain uses TRBV5-5 and TRBJ2-1; a weak D match, TRBD1 (6 bases). V lost 0 bases, J lost 4 bases, and 20 bases lay in between. From germline, CDR1 is SGHKS and CDR2 YYEKEE (reference sequence). This CDR3 is 18 amino acids long. Here the CDR3 DNA reads TGTGCCAGCAGCTTGGGGTCCCAAACAGGGTATTTTTACAATGAGCAGTTCTTC. Translation: CASSLGSQTGYFYNEQFF.

This clonotype was counted a few times. A much larger clone sits a single nucleotide away, making a read error possible. V usage is TRBV12-3 or TRBV12-4 and J usage is TRBJ2-3; D not resolved. Deletions cut 5 bases from V and 0 bases from J, with 9 bases between. CDR3 length: 14 residues. The CDR3: CASSARASTDTQYF. The CDR3 DNA reads TGTGCCAGCAGTGCCCGGGCGAGCACAGATACGCAGTATTTT.

The rearrangement joins TRBV5-6 to TRBJ2-4; no reliable D call. Trimming removed 4 bases from V and 1 base from J, with 15 bases in between. This CDR3 comprises 16 residues. Germline V gene lookup returns CDR1 SGHDT and CDR2 YYEEEE. CDR3 residues: CASSTWNPLAKNIQYF. The CDR3 DNA follows: TGTGCCAGCAGCACCTGGAACCCACTGGCCAAAAACATTCAGTACTTC.

This clonotype was observed a single time. The chain carries TRBV6-1 and TRBJ2-3; D gene uncertain. Germline V lookup: CDR1 MNHNS, CDR2 SASEGT. The CDR3 spans 14 residues. V lost 6 bases, J lost 7 bases, and 17 bases lay in between. The CDR3 here is CASSDEHLSHTQYF. The CDR3 DNA reads TGTGCCAGCAGCGATGAGCATCTATCACATACGCAGTATTTT.

V is TRBV29-1 and J is TRBJ2-2; no firm D call. Trimming stripped 6 bases from V and 1 base from J, with 18 bases between. Germline assignment: CDR1 SQVTM and CDR2 ANQGSEA. CDR3 length: 16 amino acids. The DNA for the CDR3 is TGCAGCGTCAAGAACCCCGTGACATTGAACACCGGGGAGCTGTTTTTT. Translated: CSVKNPVTLNTGELFF.

A note on this clonotype: At one end the junction does not follow the germline gene, possibly because of a read error. This CDR3 reads CASSQGGYQPQHF. CDR3 DNA sequence: TGTGCCAGCAGCCAGGGGGGATATCAGCCCCAACATTTT. This chain connects TRBV14 to TRBJ1-5, with D perhaps matching TRBD1 (5 bases). This CDR3 comprises 13 residues. Per the germline V gene, CDR1 is SGHDN and CDR2 is FVKESK.

This clonotype was observed at least ten times. The rearrangement uses TRBV6-6 and TRBJ2-7; D is unresolved. The germline V and J ends were trimmed by 4 bases and 6 bases, with 7 bases remaining between them. Germline lookup yields CDR1 MNHNY and CDR2 SVGAGI (reference sequence). The CDR3 has 11 amino acids. The DNA of the CDR3 is TGTGCCAGCAGTTCGGTCATCGAGCAGTACTTC. Translation: CASSSVIEQYF.

This clonotype has more than one count but fewer than ten. This could be a read error, since a much larger clone is one nucleotide away. V and J are TRBV5-6 and TRBJ2-7, with D possibly TRBD2 on 5 matching bases. Germline values: CDR1 SGHDT, CDR2 YYEEEE. The CDR3 has 12 residues. The DNA for the CDR3 is TGTGCCACCAGCTATTGGGAGACCGAGCAGTACTTC. Its translation is CATSYWETEQYF.

A word on this clonotype: Being one base from a much bigger clone, this may be a read error. V gene TRBV20-1 combines with J gene TRBJ2-7; 9 nucleotides match TRBD1. CDR1 is DFQATT, CDR2 SNEGSKA, per germline (reference sequence). The CDR3 is made up of 14 amino acids. The CDR3 DNA reads TGCAGTGCTAGGGATACAGGGGGCCGTAACGAGCACTACTTC. This sequence encodes CSARDTGGRNEHYF.

Concerning this clonotype itself: Because it lacks the conserved phenylalanine or tryptophan at the end, this CDR3 is likely a read error. This rearrangement joins TRBV11-2 to TRBJ2-7; D unresolved. CDR1 and CDR2 from the germline V gene are SGHAT and FQNNGV. This CDR3 is 13 amino acids long. CDR3 nucleotides: TGTACCAGCAGCTTATTCGGGTCCTACGAGCAGTACATC. Protein: CTSSLFGSYEQYI.

This clonotype was seen ten or more times. The rearrangement links TRBV6-1 to TRBJ1-2; 9 bases fit TRBD1. The germline V gene has CDR1 MNHNS and CDR2 SASEGT. V shed 9 bases, J shed 7 bases, and the junction held 12 bases outside the gene matches. The CDR3 contains 14 residues. The CDR3 spells CASHIEQGASGYTF. For the CDR3, the DNA is TGTGCCAGTCACATAGAACAGGGGGCCTCTGGCTACACCTTC.